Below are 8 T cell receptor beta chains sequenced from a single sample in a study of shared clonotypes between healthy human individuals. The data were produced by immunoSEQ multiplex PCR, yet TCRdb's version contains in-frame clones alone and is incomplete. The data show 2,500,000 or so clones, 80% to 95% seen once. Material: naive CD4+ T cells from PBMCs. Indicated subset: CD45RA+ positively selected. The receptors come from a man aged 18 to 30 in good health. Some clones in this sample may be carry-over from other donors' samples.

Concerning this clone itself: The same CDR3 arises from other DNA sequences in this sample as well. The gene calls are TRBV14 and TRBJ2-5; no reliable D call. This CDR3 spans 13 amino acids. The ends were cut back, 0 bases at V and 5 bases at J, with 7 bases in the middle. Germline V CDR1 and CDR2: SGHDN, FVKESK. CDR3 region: CASSQDLGETQYF. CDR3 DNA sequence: TGTGCCAGCAGCCAAGATTTGGGCGAGACCCAGTACTTC. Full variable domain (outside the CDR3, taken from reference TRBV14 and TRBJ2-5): EAGVTQFPSHSVIEKGQTVTLRCDPISGHDNLYWYRRVMGKEIKFLLHFVKESKQDESGMPNNRFLAERTGGTYSTLKVQPAELEDSGVYFCASSQDLGETQYFGPGTRLLVL.

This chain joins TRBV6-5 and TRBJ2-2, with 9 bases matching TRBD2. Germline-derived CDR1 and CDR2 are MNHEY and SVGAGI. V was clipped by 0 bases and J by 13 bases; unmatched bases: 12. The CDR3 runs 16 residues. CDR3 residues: CASSYSPSSGTARLFF. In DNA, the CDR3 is TGTGCCAGCAGTTACTCCCCCTCTAGCGGGACGGCTCGGCTGTTTTTT.

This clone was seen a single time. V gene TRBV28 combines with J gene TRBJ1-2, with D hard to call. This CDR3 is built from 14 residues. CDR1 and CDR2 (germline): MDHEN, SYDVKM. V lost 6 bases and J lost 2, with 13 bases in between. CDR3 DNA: TGTGCCAGCAGGCTTCAACAGATCAACTATGGCTACACCTTC. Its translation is CASRLQQINYGYTF.

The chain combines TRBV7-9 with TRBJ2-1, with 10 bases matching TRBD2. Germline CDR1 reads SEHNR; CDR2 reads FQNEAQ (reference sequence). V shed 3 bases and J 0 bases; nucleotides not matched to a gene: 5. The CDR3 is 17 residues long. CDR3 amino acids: CASSFGTSASSYNEQFF. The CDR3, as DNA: TGTGCCAGCAGCTTCGGGACTAGCGCTAGCTCCTACAATGAGCAGTTCTTC.

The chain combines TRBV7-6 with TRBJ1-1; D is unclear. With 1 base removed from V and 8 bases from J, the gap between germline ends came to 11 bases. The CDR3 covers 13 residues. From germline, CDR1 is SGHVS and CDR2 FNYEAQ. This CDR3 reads CASSLGPLREAFF. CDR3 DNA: TGTGCCAGCAGCTTAGGCCCCCTAAGGGAAGCTTTCTTT.

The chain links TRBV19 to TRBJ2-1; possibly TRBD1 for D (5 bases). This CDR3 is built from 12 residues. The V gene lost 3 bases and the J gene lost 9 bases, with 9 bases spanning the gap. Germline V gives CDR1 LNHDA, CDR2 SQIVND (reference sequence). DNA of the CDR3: TGTGCCAGTAGTATTCAGGGCCCTGAGCAGTTCTTC. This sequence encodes CASSIQGPEQFF.

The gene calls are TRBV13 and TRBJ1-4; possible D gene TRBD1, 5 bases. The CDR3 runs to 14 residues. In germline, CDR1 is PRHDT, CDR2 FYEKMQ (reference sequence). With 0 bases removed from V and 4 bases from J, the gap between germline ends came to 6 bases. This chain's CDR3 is CASSLGQGNEKLFF. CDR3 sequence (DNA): TGTGCCAGCAGCTTAGGGCAGGGTAATGAAAAACTGTTTTTT.

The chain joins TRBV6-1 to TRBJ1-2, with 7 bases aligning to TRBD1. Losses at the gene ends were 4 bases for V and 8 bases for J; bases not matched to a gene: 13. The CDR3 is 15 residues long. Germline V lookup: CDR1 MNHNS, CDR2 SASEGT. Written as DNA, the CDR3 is TGTGCCAGCAGTGCCCTCAGGGGGGGGGCCGGAGGCTACACCTTC. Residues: CASSALRGGAGGYTF.